One and the same sample provided the 21 T cell receptor beta chains below, sequenced in a study of blood T cell repertoires in COVID-19. Some clones are missing from TCRdb's copy, which holds only in-frame ones; the method was immunoSEQ multiplex PCR. The top ten clones hold around 7.8% of a sample with fewer than 700,000 clones, 85% to 90% of them seen once. The sample taken for sequencing was peripheral blood. These receptors were collected from a woman between 50 and 59 years old with COVID-19, enrolled during active disease.

CDR3 protein: CASSSPQTGEQYF. DNA for the CDR3: TGTGCCAGCAGTTCACCCCAGACAGGCGAGCAGTACTTC. This chain uses TRBV28 with TRBJ2-7; D may be TRBD1 (6 bases). CDR3 length: 13 amino acids. The germline V gene encodes CDR1 MDHEN and CDR2 SYDVKM. Trimming cost V 4 bases and J 6 bases, with 13 bases left between them.

The CDR3 here is CATSDSLRYGEAFF. The CDR3 bases are TGTGCCACCAGTGATTCTCTCAGGTACGGTGAAGCTTTCTTT. The chain combines TRBV24-1 with TRBJ1-1, with no clear D. The length of the CDR3 is 14 residues. CDR1 is KGHDR and CDR2 is SFDVKD in the germline V gene. With 2 bases removed from V and 7 bases from J, the gap between germline ends came to 13 bases.

Only one count was recorded for this clone. V and J are TRBV5-8 and TRBJ2-3, with TRBD2 identical over 11 bases. Trimming removed 3 bases from V and 2 bases from J; junction bases left unmatched: 2. CDR3 size: 15 residues. In germline, CDR1 is SGHTS, CDR2 YDEGEE. The CDR3 nucleotides read TGTGCCAGCAGCTGGGGACTAGCGGACACAGATACGCAGTATTTT. This translates into CASSWGLADTDTQYF.

V usage is TRBV5-1 and J usage is TRBJ1-4; D is undetermined. Between the trimmed V and J ends, which lost 0 bases and 4 bases, there was a span of 7 bases. The CDR3 is 14 residues long. The V gene's germline CDR1 is SGHRS and CDR2 YFSETQ. The CDR3 is CASSLAEFNEKLFF. CDR3 DNA: TGCGCCAGCAGCTTGGCCGAGTTTAATGAAAAACTGTTTTTT.

The CDR3 here is CASSSYGRVRETQYF. The CDR3 coding sequence is TGTGCCAGCAGCTCGTACGGCAGGGTGAGAGAGACCCAGTACTTC. The J gene is TRBJ2-5, the V gene TRBV7-8; TRBD1 is a possible D gene (5 bases). The CDR3 spans 15 residues. The germline gives CDR1 SGHVS, CDR2 FQNEAQ. Trimming took 4 bases from V and 4 from J, leaving 16 bases between them.

V is TRBV10-3 and J is TRBJ1-1; D might be TRBD1 (5 bases). Germline V gene sequence: CDR1 ENHRY, CDR2 SYGVKD. The CDR3 is made up of 13 amino acids. V lost 10 bases to trimming and J lost 5 bases, with 17 bases between them. CDR3 sequence: CATRQGAGTEAFF. The DNA of the CDR3 is TGTGCCACCCGACAAGGGGCAGGGACTGAAGCTTTCTTT.

The chain employs TRBV5-1 and TRBJ2-3; weak D call: TRBD2 (5 bases). The CDR3 totals 13 residues. Germline-derived CDR1 and CDR2 are SGHRS and YFSETQ. V was trimmed by 0 bases and J by 7 bases, leaving 9 bases between them. This chain's CDR3 is CASSLEGDYTQYF. CDR3 DNA sequence: TGCGCCAGCAGCTTGGAGGGAGACTATACGCAGTATTTT.

V usage is TRBV19 and J usage is TRBJ1-2; 7 nucleotides align to TRBD1. Germline trimming cut 7 bases from V and 3 bases from J; bases unmatched to any gene: 8. This CDR3 contains 14 residues. The V gene's germline CDR1 is LNHDA and CDR2 SQIVND (reference sequence). This CDR3 reads CASTRQGDYYGYTF. The CDR3 DNA reads TGTGCCAGTACTAGGCAGGGGGATTACTATGGCTACACCTTC.

This clone was found once. This rearrangement joins TRBV6-2 or TRBV6-3 to TRBJ1-1; 10 bases line up with TRBD1. The CDR3 is 14 amino acids. Trimming removed 5 bases from V and 3 bases from J; junction bases left unmatched: 3. CDR1 MNHEY and CDR2 SVGEGT come from the germline V gene. In nucleotides, the CDR3 is TGTGCCAGCAGTCGGGACAGGGGTTACACTGAAGCTTTCTTT. Amino acid sequence: CASSRDRGYTEAFF.

This clone is a singleton in its sample. The V and J genes are TRBV19 and TRBJ2-2; weak D call: TRBD1 (5 bases). CDR3 length equals 13 residues. Trimming removed 7 bases from V and 6 bases from J, with 12 bases in between. CDR1 and CDR2 (germline): LNHDA, SQIVND (reference sequence). The CDR3 sequence is CASNLFRAGELFF. The DNA for the CDR3 is TGTGCCAGTAATCTGTTCAGGGCCGGGGAGCTGTTTTTT.

The chain is built from TRBV15 and TRBJ1-1, with 7 bases aligning to TRBD1. With V trimmed by 3 bases and J by 6 bases, 10 bases remained unmatched. The CDR3 covers 15 residues. Germline V CDR1 and CDR2: LNHNV, YYDKDF (reference sequence). The CDR3 nucleotides are TGTGCCACCAGCAGTTTTTACAGGGGCATGGCTGAAGCTTTCTTT. Translated, it gives CATSSFYRGMAEAFF.

V gene TRBV19 combines with J gene TRBJ1-5; possible D gene TRBD1, 6 bases. V lost 0 bases, J lost 3 bases, and 9 bases lay in between. The CDR3 runs 15 residues. Germline values: CDR1 LNHDA, CDR2 SQIVND (reference sequence). The CDR3 DNA is TGTGCCAGTAGTATAGAGAACAGGGCCAATCAGCCCCAGCATTTT. Protein product: CASSIENRANQPQHF.

The gene calls are TRBV6-6 and TRBJ2-1, with D perhaps matching TRBD2 (5 bases). The V end was cut by 7 bases, the J end by 8 bases, with 21 bases between. From germline, CDR1 is MNHNY and CDR2 SVGAGI (reference sequence). This CDR3 contains 15 residues. The CDR3 loop is CASISSPEEADEQFF. The CDR3 region has the DNA TGTGCCAGCATCTCCTCTCCGGAAGAAGCGGATGAGCAGTTCTTC.

The chain couples TRBV6-8 to TRBJ1-1, with D possibly being TRBD1 (5 bases). This CDR3 is 15 amino acids long. Trimming removed 11 bases from V and 1 base from J, with 20 bases in between. Looked up from germline, CDR1 is MNHGY and CDR2 is SAAAGT. The CDR3 DNA is TGTGCCCGCCATAGGGGCGCGGGGAGGAACACTGAAGCTTTCTTT. Translated: CARHRGAGRNTEAFF.

Concerning this clone itself: The same CDR3 arises from other DNA sequences in this sample as well. The chain combines TRBV5-1 with TRBJ1-5; D may be TRBD1 (5 bases). V lost 0 bases to trimming and J lost 4 bases, with 8 bases between them. CDR3 length: 14 amino acids. Germline CDR1 SGHRS, CDR2 YFSETQ. CDR3 sequence (DNA): TGCGCCAGCAGCTTGGTTGGGGGGAATCAGCCCCAGCATTTT. Translation: CASSLVGGNQPQHF.

V is TRBV30 and J is TRBJ1-4, with 8 bases matching TRBD1. From germline, CDR1 is GTSNPN and CDR2 SVGIG (reference sequence). The CDR3 totals 14 residues. The V and J ends lost 2 bases and 6 bases, in that order; junction bases with no gene match: 5. The CDR3 loop reads CAWSSGTGYEKLFF. The CDR3 DNA reads as TGTGCCTGGAGTTCCGGGACAGGTTATGAAAAACTGTTTTTT.

The rearrangement uses TRBV24-1 and TRBJ1-2; D gene ambiguous. Trimming shortened V by 0 bases and J by 4 bases, and 5 bases separated the two germline ends. CDR1 is KGHDR and CDR2 is SFDVKD in the germline V gene. The CDR3 loop spans 13 amino acids. This chain's CDR3 is CATSDLTPYGYTF. The CDR3 DNA reads as TGTGCCACCAGTGATTTGACACCCTATGGCTACACCTTC.

This chain connects TRBV7-2 to TRBJ2-5, with D maybe TRBD2 (6 bases). CDR3 length equals 13 residues. The germline CDR1 and CDR2 sequences are SGHTA and FQGNSA. The ends were cut back, 0 bases at V and 4 bases at J, with 6 bases in the middle. Here the CDR3 reads CASSLAGGETQYF. The CDR3 region has the DNA TGTGCCAGCAGCTTAGCGGGGGGAGAGACCCAGTACTTC.

The genes are TRBV29-1 and TRBJ1-5; 10 bases map to TRBD1. This CDR3 region has 14 residues. The junction had 4 bases not matched to a gene; V was cut back by 6 bases and J by 2 bases. Per the germline V gene, CDR1 is SQVTM and CDR2 is ANQGSEA. The CDR3 region is CSVRTGGGNQPQHF. CDR3 DNA: TGCAGCGTGCGGACAGGGGGTGGCAATCAGCCCCAGCATTTT.

This clone was recorded only once. The chain carries TRBV19 and TRBJ1-5, with D tentatively TRBD1 (5 bases). The germline V gene has CDR1 LNHDA and CDR2 SQIVND (reference sequence). The V end was cut by 2 bases, the J end by 4 bases, with 9 bases between. The CDR3 has 14 amino acids. CDR3 region: CASSITGINQPQHF. DNA of the CDR3: TGTGCCAGTAGTATAACAGGAATTAATCAGCCCCAGCATTTT. Filled out from reference TRBV19 and TRBJ1-5, the complete variable domain reads DGGITQSPKYLFRKEGQNVTLSCEQNLNHDAMYWYRQDPGQGLRLIYYSQIVNDFQKGDIAEGYSVSREKKESFPLTVTSAQKNPTAFYLCASSITGINQPQHFGDGTRLSIL.

J is TRBJ2-2 and V is TRBV19, with D maybe TRBD1 (5 bases). The germline V gene has CDR1 LNHDA and CDR2 SQIVND (reference sequence). Trimming took 6 bases from V and 0 from J, leaving 8 bases between them. The CDR3 has 14 residues. The CDR3 is CASRTTANTGELFF. The CDR3, as DNA: TGTGCCAGTAGGACGACAGCGAACACCGGGGAGCTGTTTTTT.